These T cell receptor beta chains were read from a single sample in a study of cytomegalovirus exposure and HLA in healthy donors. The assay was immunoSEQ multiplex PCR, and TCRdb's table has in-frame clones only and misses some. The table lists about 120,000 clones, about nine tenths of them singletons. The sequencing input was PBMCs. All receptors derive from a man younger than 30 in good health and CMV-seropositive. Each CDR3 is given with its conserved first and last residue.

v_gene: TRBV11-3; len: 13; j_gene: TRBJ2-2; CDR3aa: CASSLRGNGELFF
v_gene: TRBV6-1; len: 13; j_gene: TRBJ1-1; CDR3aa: CASSSQGGYEAFF
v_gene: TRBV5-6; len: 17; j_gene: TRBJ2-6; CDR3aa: CASNGQSPFSGANVLTF
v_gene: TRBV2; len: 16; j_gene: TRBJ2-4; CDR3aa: CASRARGLSFENIQYF
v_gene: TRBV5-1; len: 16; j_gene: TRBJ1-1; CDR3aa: CASSPDRAYGHTEAFF
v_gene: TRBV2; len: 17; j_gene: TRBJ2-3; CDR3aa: CASRGPEKVTLTDTQYF
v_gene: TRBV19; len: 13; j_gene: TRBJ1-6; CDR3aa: CASSRDSNSPLHF
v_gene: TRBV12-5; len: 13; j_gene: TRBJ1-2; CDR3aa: CAGVTGANYGYTF
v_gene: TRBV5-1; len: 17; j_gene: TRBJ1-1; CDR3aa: CASSLLAAQGASTEAFF
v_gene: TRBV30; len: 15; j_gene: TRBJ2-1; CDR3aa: CAWTRPGGQYNEQFF
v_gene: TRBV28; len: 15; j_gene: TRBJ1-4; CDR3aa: CASRTPGGPNEKLFF
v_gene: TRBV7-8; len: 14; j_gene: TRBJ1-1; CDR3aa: CASSLAKRISEAFF
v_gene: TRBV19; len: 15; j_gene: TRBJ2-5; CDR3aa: CASRGGPTGAGTQYF
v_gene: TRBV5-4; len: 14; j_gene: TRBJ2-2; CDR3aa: CASSLYPSTGELFF
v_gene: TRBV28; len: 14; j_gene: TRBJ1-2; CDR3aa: CASKSQNRVGGYTF
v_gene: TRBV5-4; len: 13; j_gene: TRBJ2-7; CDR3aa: CASSPGGQYEQYF
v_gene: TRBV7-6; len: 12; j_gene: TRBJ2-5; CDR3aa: CASSPLSEAQYF
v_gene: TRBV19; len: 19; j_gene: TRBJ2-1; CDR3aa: CASSMAKAGGLLFNNEQFF
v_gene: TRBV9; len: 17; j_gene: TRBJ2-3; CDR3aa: CASSVEVSTGRTDTQYF